This TCR beta chain was profiled in a study of blood T cell repertoires in COVID-19. Background on the study: COVID-19 samples, acute and convalescent, were from the United States, Italy and Spain.

Authors' analysis steps: Estimated nucleated cell counts came from reference gene primer amplification. Assay used: immunoSEQ multiplex PCR; TCRdb lists only in-frame clones, some missing. The V and J calls and clone size come from that table; D and trimming were worked out from the DNA. The sample lists 100,000 or so clones, roughly nine tenths seen once, with roughly 2.1% in the top ten. CDR1 is SQVTM, CDR2 ANQGSEA, per germline. J was trimmed by 1 base and V by 4 bases; bases with no gene match: 0. This CDR3 is 13 amino acids long. The sequenced sample consisted of peripheral blood. This chain uses TRBV29-1 with TRBJ1-3, with 8 bases lining up with TRBD1. The clonotype was recovered from a man in his fifties or sixties with active COVID-19. CDR3 bases: TGCAGCGTTGGGGACAGGTCTGGAAACACCATATATTTT. Translation gives CSVGDRSGNTIYF.